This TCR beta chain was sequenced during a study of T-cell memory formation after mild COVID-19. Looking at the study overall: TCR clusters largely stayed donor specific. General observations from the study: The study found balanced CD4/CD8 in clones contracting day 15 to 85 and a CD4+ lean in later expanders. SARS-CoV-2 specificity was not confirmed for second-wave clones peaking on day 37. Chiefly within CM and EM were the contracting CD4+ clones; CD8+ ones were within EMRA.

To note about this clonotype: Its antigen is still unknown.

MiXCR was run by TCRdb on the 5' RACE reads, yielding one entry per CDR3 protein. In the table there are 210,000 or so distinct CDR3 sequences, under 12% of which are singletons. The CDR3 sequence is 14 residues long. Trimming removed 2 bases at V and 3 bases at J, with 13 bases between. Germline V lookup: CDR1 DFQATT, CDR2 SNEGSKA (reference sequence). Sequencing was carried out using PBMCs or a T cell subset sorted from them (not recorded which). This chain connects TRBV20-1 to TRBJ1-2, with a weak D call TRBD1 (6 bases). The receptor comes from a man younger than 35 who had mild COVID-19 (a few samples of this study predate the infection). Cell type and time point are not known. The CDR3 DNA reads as TGCAGTGCTAGATTTGTTCAGGGGTACTATGGCTACACCTTC. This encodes CSARFVQGYYGYTF.